Below are 11 T cell receptor beta chains sequenced from a single sample in a study of vaccination and CD4 T cells after COVID-19. For these receptors, no antigen is known. Sequence data for DNA of cultured CD4+ T cells were generated by the Oncomine TCR Beta short-read assay. TCRdb itself ran the PCR reads through MiXCR, one entry per CDR3 protein. The table lists approximately 4,600 distinct CDR3 sequences, over 40% of them singletons. Treatment in this sample: approximately 9-day PBMC culture with coronavirus spike peptide pools or control peptides (ViraFEST assay). Material for sequencing was CD4+ T cells from blood, cultured in vitro. These receptors all come from a human donor who had recovered from COVID-19.

This clonotype qualifies as large. V and J are TRBV6-4 and TRBJ2-1, with TRBD2 matching over 7 bases. Germline CDR1 and CDR2: MRHNA and SNTAGT. CDR3 length: 20 residues. V was clipped by 3 bases and J by 1 base; unmatched bases: 18. The CDR3 DNA reads as TGTGCCAGCAGTGATAAGGCTAGCGGTTACGTGAGGGTGTCCTACAATGAGCAGTTCTTC. It translates to CASSDKASGYVRVSYNEQFF.

This clonotype showed up just once. V is TRBV7-2 and J is TRBJ2-1, with 10 bases aligning to TRBD2. V gave up 3 bases and J gave up 3 bases; unmatched junction bases: 2. Per the germline V gene, CDR1 is SGHTA and CDR2 is FQGNSA. CDR3 length: 15 amino acids. The CDR3 region is CASSFRTSGYNEQFF. CDR3 DNA sequence: TGTGCCAGCAGCTTCCGGACTAGCGGCTACAATGAGCAGTTCTTC.

In its sample, this clonotype is medium-sized (0.01 to 0.1%). This sequence joins TRBV7-2 and TRBJ1-4; D not resolved. CDR3 size: 13 residues. Germline lookup yields CDR1 SGHTA and CDR2 FQGNSA. V lost 3 bases and J 11 bases, leaving 13 bases between the germline ends. As DNA, the CDR3 is TGTGCCAGCAGCTTTGACCCGGCGGCGAAACTGTTTTTT. Translation: CASSFDPAAKLFF. Complete variable domain (other parts from reference TRBV7-2 and TRBJ1-4): GAGVSQSPSNKVTEKGKDVELRCDPISGHTALYWYRQSLGQGLEFLIYFQGNSAPDKSGLPSDRFSAERTGGSVSTLTIQRTQQEDSAVYLCASSFDPAAKLFFGSGTQLSVL.

V usage is TRBV5-4 and J usage is TRBJ2-2; D unclear. The CDR3 loop spans 14 amino acids. The V end lost 0 bases, the J end lost 9 bases, and 12 bases lay between the germline ends. Germline values: CDR1 SGHNT, CDR2 YYREEE (reference sequence). The DNA of the CDR3 is TGTGCCAGCAGCTTGGTGGCAGATCACCGGGAGCTGTTTTTT. Translation gives CASSLVADHRELFF.

The count of this clonotype is one. J is TRBJ2-3 and V is TRBV5-8; 7 bases line up with TRBD1. Germline V lookup: CDR1 SGHTS, CDR2 YDEGEE. V trimming: 2 bases; J trimming: 4 bases; junction bases outside the gene matches: 10. This CDR3 is built from 16 residues. CDR3 nucleotides: TGTGCCAGCAGCTTCAATGACGACAGGGCGGCAGATACGCAGTATTTT. It translates to CASSFNDDRAADTQYF. The whole variable domain, filled in from reference TRBV5-8 and TRBJ2-3, reads EAGVTQSPTHLIKTRGQQATLRCSPISGHTSVYWYQQALGLGLQFLLWYDEGEERNRGNFPPRFSGRQFPNYSSELNVNALELEDSALYLCASSFNDDRAADTQYFGPGTRLTVL.

The CDR3 nucleotides read TGCAGTGTGAGGGGTCTAGGGCAAGAGACCCAGTACTTC. It translates to CSVRGLGQETQYF. V usage is TRBV20-1 and J usage is TRBJ2-5; perhaps D is TRBD1 or TRBD2 (5 bases each). This CDR3 is 13 amino acids long. CDR1 and CDR2 from the germline V gene are DFQATT and SNEGSKA (reference sequence). Trimming removed 7 bases from V and 2 bases from J, with 14 bases in between.

This clonotype was found once. The V gene is TRBV2, the J gene TRBJ1-2; D not certain. The CDR3 extends over 15 amino acids. Germline V gene sequence: CDR1 SNHLY, CDR2 FYNNEI. The ends were cut back, 3 bases at V and 1 base at J, with 12 bases in the middle. CDR3 residues: CASSENSYNNYGYTF. The CDR3 DNA is TGTGCCAGCAGTGAGAACAGCTATAATAACTATGGCTACACCTTC.

There are a few counts of this clonotype. The chain combines TRBV20-1 with TRBJ1-5; 7 positions agree with TRBD1. This CDR3 has 14 amino acids. In germline, CDR1 is DFQATT, CDR2 SNEGSKA (reference sequence). The ends lost 2 bases at V and 4 bases at J; junction bases unmatched: 5. CDR3 in amino acids: CSARTRTGNQPQHF. The CDR3 DNA is TGCAGTGCTAGAACACGGACAGGTAATCAGCCCCAGCATTTT.

This clonotype was counted a few times. The chain is built from TRBV10-1 and TRBJ2-5, with 15 nucleotides matching TRBD2. The germline V gene encodes CDR1 WNHNN and CDR2 SYGVQD (reference sequence). Germline trimming cut 5 bases from V and 5 bases from J; bases unmatched to any gene: 3. CDR3 length: 15 residues. CDR3 region: CASSRTSGRAETQYF. The CDR3, as DNA: TGCGCCAGCAGTCGGACTAGCGGGAGGGCCGAGACCCAGTACTTC.

This clonotype was found a few times. The genes are TRBV5-1 and TRBJ1-2; 11 nucleotides match TRBD1. This CDR3 is built from 15 residues. Germline CDR1 and CDR2: SGHRS and YFSETQ. The V gene end was trimmed by 4 bases and the J gene end by 6 bases; junction bases not matched to a gene: 8. The CDR3 here is CASSTGTGGLDGYTF. DNA of the CDR3: TGCGCCAGCAGCACCGGGACAGGGGGTTTGGATGGCTACACCTTC.

This clonotype was seen a handful of times. The V call is TRBV10-3, the J call TRBJ1-1; D gene ambiguous. Germline lookup yields CDR1 ENHRY and CDR2 SYGVKD. The CDR3 is 17 residues long. Between the trimmed V and J ends, which lost 10 bases and 1 base, there was a span of 25 bases. The CDR3 is CATTLRVASGWNTEAFF. The CDR3 nucleotides read TGTGCCACCACCCTCCGGGTCGCCTCCGGTTGGAACACTGAAGCTTTCTTT.